This T cell receptor (beta chain) came from a study of CD8+ T cells in alopecia areata. Findings of the study overall: Higher clonality was seen in lesional scalp than in normal scalp, especially in alopecia totalis/universalis.

PBMCs served as the source from which CD4+ and CD8+ T cells were sorted. This clone showed up just a few times. Its antigen remains unidentified. RNA was isolated and reverse transcribed to cDNA, the sequencing template. TCRdb keeps only in-frame clones here, not all; method: immunoSEQ multiplex PCR. The sample carries fewer than 200,000 clones, about 60% recorded once. The CDR3 is made up of 15 amino acids. V was cut by 7 bases and J by 0 bases, with 14 bases left in between. CDR1 is MNHNY and CDR2 is SVGAGI in the germline V gene (reference sequence). The chain is built from TRBV6-6 and TRBJ2-3; D is undetermined. This TCR derives from a human donor with alopecia areata. Sequenced material: CD4+ T cells sorted from blood, taken at week 0. The CDR3 DNA reads as TGTGCCAGCACCCCCAGACCGTCTAGCACAGATACGCAGTATTTT. Translating it yields CASTPRPSSTDTQYF.